What follows are 2 T cell receptor beta chains derived from one specimen sequenced in a study of cytotoxic CD8 clonotypes in ibrutinib-treated CLL. TCRdb's table, derived via immunoSEQ multiplex PCR, lists solely in-frame clones and lacks some. The repertoire consists of about 120,000 clones, with 58% occurring once and the leading ten covering roughly 35%. The sample was PBMCs, taken after 24 months of ibrutinib treatment. These receptors all stem from a human donor with chronic lymphocytic leukemia.

V is TRBV7-2 and J is TRBJ2-5; 8 bases agree with TRBD2. Germline trimming cut 1 base from V and 1 base from J; bases unmatched to any gene: 11. The CDR3 sequence is 18 residues long. The germline gives CDR1 SGHTA, CDR2 FQGNSA. The CDR3 DNA sequence: TGTGCCAGCAGCTTAGTTTCCGCCGGCGGGGGGTCCCAAGAGACCCAGTACTTC. Amino acid sequence: CASSLVSAGGGSQETQYF.

The chain employs TRBV6-5 and TRBJ1-6; D is ambiguous. The V gene's germline CDR1 is MNHEY and CDR2 SVGAGI. This CDR3 has 13 amino acids. V lost 4 bases, J lost 7 bases, and 8 bases lay in between. Here the CDR3 reads CASSFRGNSPLHF. The CDR3 region has the DNA TGTGCCAGCAGTTTTAGAGGGAATTCACCCCTCCACTTT.